This T cell receptor (beta chain) was obtained from a study of blood T cell repertoires in COVID-19. As handled by the study authors: Estimates of nucleated cell counts were drawn from the amplification of reference gene primers. The protocol was immunoSEQ multiplex PCR, while the TCRdb copy is restricted to in-frame clones and leaves out a portion. That table furnishes V, J and clone size, whereas the DNA furnished D and trimming. This table has approximately 500,000 clones, approximately 85% appearing once. In germline, CDR1 is MNHEY, CDR2 SVGAGI. With 2 bases removed from V and 4 bases from J, the gap between germline ends came to 14 bases. The CDR3 runs 15 residues.

The specimen sequenced was peripheral blood. V usage is TRBV6-5 and J usage is TRBJ1-1, with D unresolved. The receptor was isolated from a human donor in a cohort sampled during active COVID-19. CDR3: CASSYVEPRGTEAFF. DNA of the CDR3: TGTGCCAGCAGTTACGTTGAGCCAAGAGGCACTGAAGCTTTCTTT.